Listed below are T cell receptor beta chains from one sample, sequenced in a study of blood T cell repertoires in COVID-19. TCRdb keeps only in-frame clones here, not all; method: immunoSEQ multiplex PCR. The table includes 200,000 to 250,000 clones, about 85% detected once. Material: peripheral blood. These receptors were collected from a woman in her forties or fifties with COVID-19, enrolled during active disease. CDR3s include the opening cysteine and the closing phenylalanine or tryptophan. A D gene is named only where the DNA matches it firmly. Clone sizes are given selectively: once, few, many, or a class where the clone is expanded.

j_call d_call clone_size v_call cdr3_nt cdr3_aa
TRBJ1-5 - - TRBV5-1 TGCGCCAGCAGCTTGGGTGGCAGGGATCAGCCCCAGCATTTT CASSLGGRDQPQHF
TRBJ1-1 TRBD1 - TRBV11-2 TGTGCCAGCAGTTTGACAGGGCCCGAAGCTTTCTTT CASSLTGPEAFF
TRBJ2-3 - - TRBV5-1 TGCGCCAGCAGCTTGTCCAGTCTACAGGGCACAGATACGCAGTATTTT CASSLSSLQGTDTQYF
TRBJ2-5 TRBD1 - TRBV4-2 TGTGCCAGCAGCCTCGGGACAGACGCATTCTCCCAAGAGACCCAGTACTTC CASSLGTDAFSQETQYF
TRBJ1-3 TRBD1 - TRBV2 TGTGCCAGCAGTTTAATGGGGACAGCCTCTGGAAACACCATATATTTT CASSLMGTASGNTIYF
TRBJ2-1 - - TRBV12-3/TRBV12-4 TGTGCCAGCGCAGACAATGAGCAGTTCTTC CASADNEQFF
TRBJ2-3 - - TRBV21-1 TGTGCCAGCAGCAAAGGGGTTCGGGACAGGGCGGATACGCAGTATTTT CASSKGVRDRADTQYF
TRBJ1-2 - - TRBV27 TGTGCCAGCAGTTTTGGCTCTAACTATGGCTACACCTTC CASSFGSNYGYTF
TRBJ1-2 - once TRBV7-2 TGTGCCAGCAGCTTCGGGGGGCGGTATGGCTACACCTTC CASSFGGRYGYTF
TRBJ1-6 - - TRBV6-1 TGTGCCAGCAGTGAAGCTATCGACAGCCTCATAGGGGATTCACCCCTCCACTTT CASSEAIDSLIGDSPLHF
TRBJ1-2 - - TRBV9 TGTGCCAGCAGCCTCGGGTACGGGGAGGGCGGCTACACCTTC CASSLGYGEGGYTF
TRBJ2-2 TRBD2 - TRBV4-2 TGTGCCAGCAGCCCTCTGGGACTAGCGGGGGGGGTGGTCCCCGGGGAGCTGTTTTTT CASSPLGLAGGVVPGELFF
TRBJ1-2 - - TRBV13 TGTGCCAGCAGCTTAGGCGGGTGGTCGAGTGGCTACACCTTC CASSLGGWSSGYTF
TRBJ1-6 TRBD1 - TRBV28 TGTGCCAGCAGTTCCCGGACAGGGGTAAATTCACCCCTCCACTTT CASSSRTGVNSPLHF
TRBJ1-6 - - TRBV19 TGTGCCAGTAGTACCGAGGGGGGGCTCGGGAATTCACCCCTCCACTTT CASSTEGGLGNSPLHF
TRBJ1-1 TRBD1 - TRBV5-8 TGTGCCAGCAGCTTGAGAGGACAGGGGTCGAGTGAAGCTTTCTTT CASSLRGQGSSEAFF
TRBJ1-2 - - TRBV21-1 TGTGCCAGCAGCAAAATCAGGCACCCCCATGGCTACACCTTC CASSKIRHPHGYTF
TRBJ2-5 - - TRBV2 TGTGCCAGCAGTGAAGTCACTAGGTCCGGGGATGAGACCCAGTACTTC CASSEVTRSGDETQYF
TRBJ2-2 - - TRBV12-3/TRBV12-4 TGTGCCAGCAGTTTAGGAAGCCCCGGGGAGCTGTTTTTT CASSLGSPGELFF
TRBJ1-1 - - TRBV27 TGTGCCAGCAGTTTAATATCGTACCCTCACATGAACACTGAAGCTTTCTTT CASSLISYPHMNTEAFF
TRBJ2-2 - - TRBV5-1 TGCGCCAGCAGCTTGGCAGTTCTAGCGACGGGGATCGCGAACACCGGGGAGCTGTTTTTT CASSLAVLATGIANTGELFF
TRBJ2-7 - - TRBV5-8 TGTGCCAGCAGCTTTCGACAGAGAAAGCAGTACTTC CASSFRQRKQYF